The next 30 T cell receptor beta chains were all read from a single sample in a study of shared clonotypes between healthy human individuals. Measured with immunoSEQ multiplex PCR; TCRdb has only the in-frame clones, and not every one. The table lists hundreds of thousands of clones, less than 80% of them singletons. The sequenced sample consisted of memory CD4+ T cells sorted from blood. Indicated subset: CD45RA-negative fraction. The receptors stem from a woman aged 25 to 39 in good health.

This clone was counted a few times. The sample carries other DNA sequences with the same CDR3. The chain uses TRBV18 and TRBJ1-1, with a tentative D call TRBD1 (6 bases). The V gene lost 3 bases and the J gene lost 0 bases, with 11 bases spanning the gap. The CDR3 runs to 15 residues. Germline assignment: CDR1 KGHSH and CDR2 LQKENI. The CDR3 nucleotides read TGTGCCAGCTCACCCTCGACAGGTTTGAACACTGAAGCTTTCTTT. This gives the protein CASSPSTGLNTEAFF.

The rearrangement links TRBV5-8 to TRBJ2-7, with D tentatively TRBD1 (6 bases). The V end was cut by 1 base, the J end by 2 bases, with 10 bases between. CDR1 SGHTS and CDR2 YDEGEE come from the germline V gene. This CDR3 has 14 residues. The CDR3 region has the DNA TGTGCCAGCAGCTTGTACAGGGAAGCCTACGAGCAGTACTTC. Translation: CASSLYREAYEQYF. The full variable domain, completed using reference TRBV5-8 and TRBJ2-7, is EAGVTQSPTHLIKTRGQQATLRCSPISGHTSVYWYQQALGLGLQFLLWYDEGEERNRGNFPPRFSGRQFPNYSSELNVNALELEDSALYLCASSLYREAYEQYFGPGTRLTVT.

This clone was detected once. The CDR3 sequence: CASRPQGQLSNQPQHF. CDR3 coding DNA: TGTGCCAGTCGTCCCCAGGGACAGCTTAGCAATCAGCCCCAGCATTTT. The V gene is TRBV19, the J gene TRBJ1-5; TRBD1 matches at 7 bases. V shed 8 bases and J 0 bases; nucleotides not matched to a gene: 10. CDR3 size: 16 residues. The germline V gene has CDR1 LNHDA and CDR2 SQIVND (reference sequence).

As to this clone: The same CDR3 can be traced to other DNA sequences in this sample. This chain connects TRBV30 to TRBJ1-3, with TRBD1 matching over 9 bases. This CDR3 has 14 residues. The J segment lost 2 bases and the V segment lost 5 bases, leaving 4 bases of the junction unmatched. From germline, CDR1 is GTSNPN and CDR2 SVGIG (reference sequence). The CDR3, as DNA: TGTGCCTGGGGACAGGGGATAGCTGGAAACACCATATATTTT. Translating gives CAWGQGIAGNTIYF. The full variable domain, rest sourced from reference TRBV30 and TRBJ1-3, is SQTIHQWPATLVQPVGSPLSLECTVEGTSNPNLYWYRQAAGRGLQLLFYSVGIGQISSEVPQNLSASRPQDRQFILSSKKLLLSDSGFYLCAWGQGIAGNTIYFGEGSWLTVV.

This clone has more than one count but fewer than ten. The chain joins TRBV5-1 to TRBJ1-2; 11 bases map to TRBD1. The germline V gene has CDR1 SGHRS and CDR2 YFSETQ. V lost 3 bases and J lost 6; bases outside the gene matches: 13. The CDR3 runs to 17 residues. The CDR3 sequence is CASSYARRGTGGDGYTF. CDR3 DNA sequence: TGCGCCAGCAGCTACGCGCGCCGCGGGACAGGGGGTGATGGCTACACCTTC.

The DNA of the CDR3 is TGTGCCAGCAGCCGCTGGGGGGATGCGGGAAACACCATATATTTT. As protein: CASSRWGDAGNTIYF. The chain combines TRBV5-4 with TRBJ1-3; TRBD1 is a possible D gene (5 bases). The CDR3 contains 15 residues. Germline V CDR1 and CDR2: SGHNT, YYREEE (reference sequence). Trimming cost V 4 bases and J 4 bases, with 15 bases left between them.

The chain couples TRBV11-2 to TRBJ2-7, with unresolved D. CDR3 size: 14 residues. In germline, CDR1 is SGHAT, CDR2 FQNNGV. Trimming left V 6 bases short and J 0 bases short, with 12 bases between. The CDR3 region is CASRTNSDSYEQYF. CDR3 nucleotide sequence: TGTGCCAGCAGAACGAACTCCGACTCCTACGAGCAGTACTTC. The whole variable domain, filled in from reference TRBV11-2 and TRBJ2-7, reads EAGVAQSPRYKIIEKRQSVAFWCNPISGHATLYWYQQILGQGPKLLIQFQNNGVVDDSQLPKDRFSAERLKGVDSTLKIQPAKLEDSAVYLCASRTNSDSYEQYFGPGTRLTVT.

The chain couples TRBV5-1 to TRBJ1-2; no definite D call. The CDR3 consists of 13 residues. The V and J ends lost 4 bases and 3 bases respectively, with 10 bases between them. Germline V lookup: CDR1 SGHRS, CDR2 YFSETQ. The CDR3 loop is CASSTGGDYGYTF. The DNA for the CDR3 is TGCGCCAGCAGCACCGGTGGCGACTATGGCTACACCTTC.

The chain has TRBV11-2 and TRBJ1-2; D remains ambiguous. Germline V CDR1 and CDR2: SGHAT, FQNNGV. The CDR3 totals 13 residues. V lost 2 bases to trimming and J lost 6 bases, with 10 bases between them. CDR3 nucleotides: TGTGCCAGCAGCTTATCATCTTTGGATGGCTACACCTTC. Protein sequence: CASSLSSLDGYTF.

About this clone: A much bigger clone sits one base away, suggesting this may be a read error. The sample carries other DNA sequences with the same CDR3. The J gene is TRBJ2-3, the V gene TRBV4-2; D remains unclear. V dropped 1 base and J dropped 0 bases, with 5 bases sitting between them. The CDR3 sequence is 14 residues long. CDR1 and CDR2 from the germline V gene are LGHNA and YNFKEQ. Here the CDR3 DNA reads TGTGCCAGCAGCCAAGGGACCAGCACAGATACGCAGTATTTT. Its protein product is CASSQGTSTDTQYF.

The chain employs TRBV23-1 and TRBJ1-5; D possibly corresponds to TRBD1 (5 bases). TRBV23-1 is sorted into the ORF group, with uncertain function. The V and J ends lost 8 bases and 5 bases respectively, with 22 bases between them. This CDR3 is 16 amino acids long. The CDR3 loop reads CASQIGRVKYDQPQHF. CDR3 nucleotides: TGCGCCAGCCAAATCGGCAGGGTGAAATACGATCAGCCCCAGCATTTT.

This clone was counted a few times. DNA of the CDR3: TGTGCCAGCAGCTTAGTAGGTCTAGCGGGAGGGTCTGCGGAGACCCAGTACTTC. It encodes CASSLVGLAGGSAETQYF. The V call is TRBV7-2, the J call TRBJ2-5; TRBD2 agrees at 12 bases. The CDR3 has 18 residues. V dropped 1 base and J dropped 5; count of bases not matched to a gene: 11. Germline CDR1 is SGHTA and CDR2 is FQGNSA.

CDR3 sequence (DNA): TGTGCCAGTAGTACCCCACAGGGGCAAAATTCACCCCTCCACTTT. Amino acids: CASSTPQGQNSPLHF. The V call is TRBV19, the J call TRBJ1-6, with 7 positions matching TRBD1. Germline trimming cut 4 bases from V and 7 bases from J; bases unmatched to any gene: 7. The CDR3 consists of 15 residues. Germline CDR1 and CDR2: LNHDA and SQIVND (reference sequence).

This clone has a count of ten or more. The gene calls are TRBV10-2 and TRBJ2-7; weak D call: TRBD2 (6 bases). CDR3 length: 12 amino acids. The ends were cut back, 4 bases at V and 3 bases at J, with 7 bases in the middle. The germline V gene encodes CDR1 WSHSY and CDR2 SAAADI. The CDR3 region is CASSGSGYEQYF. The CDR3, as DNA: TGCGCCAGCAGTGGTAGCGGCTACGAGCAGTACTTC.

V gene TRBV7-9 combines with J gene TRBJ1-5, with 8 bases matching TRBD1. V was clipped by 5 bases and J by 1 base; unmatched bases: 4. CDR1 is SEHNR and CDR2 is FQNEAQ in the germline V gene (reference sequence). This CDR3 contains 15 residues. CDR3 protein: CASSHGQGSNQPQHF. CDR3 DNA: TGTGCCAGCAGCCACGGACAGGGAAGCAATCAGCCCCAGCATTTT. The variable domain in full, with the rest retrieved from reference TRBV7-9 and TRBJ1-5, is DTGVSQNPRHKITKRGQNVTFRCDPISEHNRLYWYRQTLGQGPEFLTYFQNEAQLEKSRLLSDRFSAERPKGSFSTLEIQRTEQGDSAMYLCASSHGQGSNQPQHFGDGTRLSIL.

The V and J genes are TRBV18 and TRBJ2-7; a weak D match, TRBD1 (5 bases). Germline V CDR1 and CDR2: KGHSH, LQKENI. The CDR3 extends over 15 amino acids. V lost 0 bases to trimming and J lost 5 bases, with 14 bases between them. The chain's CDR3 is CASSPPSPVRDEQYF. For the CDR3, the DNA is TGTGCCAGCTCACCACCGTCGCCCGTCAGGGACGAGCAGTACTTC.

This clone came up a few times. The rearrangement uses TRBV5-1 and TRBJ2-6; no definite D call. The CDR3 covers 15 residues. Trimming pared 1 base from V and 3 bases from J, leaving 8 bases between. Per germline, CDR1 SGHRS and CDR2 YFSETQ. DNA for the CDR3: TGCGCCAGCAGCTTGCTAGTTGGTGGGGCCAACGTCCTGACTTTC. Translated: CASSLLVGGANVLTF. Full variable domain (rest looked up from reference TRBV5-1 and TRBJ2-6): KAGVTQTPRYLIKTRGQQVTLSCSPISGHRSVSWYQQTPGQGLQFLFEYFSETQRNKGNFPGRFSGRQFSNSRSEMNVSTLELGDSALYLCASSLLVGGANVLTFGAGSRLTVL.

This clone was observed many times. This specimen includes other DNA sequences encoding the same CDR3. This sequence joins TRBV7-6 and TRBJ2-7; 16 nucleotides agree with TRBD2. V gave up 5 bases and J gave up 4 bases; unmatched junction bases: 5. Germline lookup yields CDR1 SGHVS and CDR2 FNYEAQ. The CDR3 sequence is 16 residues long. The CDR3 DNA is TGTGCCAGCAGCCCGGGACTAGCGGGAGGGCTGTACGAGCAGTACTTC. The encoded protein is CASSPGLAGGLYEQYF.

This CDR3 is CASSLEPAADPYEQYF. The CDR3, as DNA: TGTGCCAGCAGCTTAGAGCCCGCCGCTGACCCCTACGAGCAGTACTTC. This chain connects TRBV7-8 to TRBJ2-7; D gene ambiguous. The CDR3 consists of 16 residues. Trimming took off 1 base at V and 2 bases at J, with 15 bases between the two ends. Germline V gene data show CDR1 as SGHVS and CDR2 as FQNEAQ.

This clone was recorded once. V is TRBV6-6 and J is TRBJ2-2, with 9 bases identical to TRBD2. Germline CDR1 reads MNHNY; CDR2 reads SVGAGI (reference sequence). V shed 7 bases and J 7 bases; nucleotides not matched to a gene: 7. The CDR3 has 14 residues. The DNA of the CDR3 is TGTGCCAGCAAGGAGCGGGAGGCGGGCGGGGAGCTGTTTTTT. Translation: CASKEREAGGELFF.

DNA for the CDR3: TGTGCCAGCAGTTACTCGCGCGGTATGGGGACCCAGTACTTC. It translates to CASSYSRGMGTQYF. The rearrangement uses TRBV6-5 and TRBJ2-5; D is unclear. Looked up from germline, CDR1 is MNHEY and CDR2 is SVGAGI. The CDR3 consists of 14 residues. Trimming shortened V by 0 bases and J by 7 bases, and 12 bases separated the two germline ends.

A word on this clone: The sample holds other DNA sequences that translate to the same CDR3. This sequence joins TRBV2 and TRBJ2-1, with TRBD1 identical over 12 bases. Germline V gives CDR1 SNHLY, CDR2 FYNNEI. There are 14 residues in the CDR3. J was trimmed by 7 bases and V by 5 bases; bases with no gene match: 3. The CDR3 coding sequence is TGTGCCAGCAGTCGGGACAGGGGGCTTAATGAGCAGTTCTTC. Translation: CASSRDRGLNEQFF.

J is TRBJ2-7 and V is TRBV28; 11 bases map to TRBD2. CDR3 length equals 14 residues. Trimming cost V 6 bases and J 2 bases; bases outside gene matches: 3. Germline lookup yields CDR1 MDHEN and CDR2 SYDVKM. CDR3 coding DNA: TGTGCCAGCAGACTAGCGGGGGAAACCTACGAGCAGTACTTC. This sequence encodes CASRLAGETYEQYF.

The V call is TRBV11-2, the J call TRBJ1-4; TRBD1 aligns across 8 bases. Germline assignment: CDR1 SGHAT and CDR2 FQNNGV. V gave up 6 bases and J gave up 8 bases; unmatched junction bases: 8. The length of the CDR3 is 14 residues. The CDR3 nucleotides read TGTGCCAGCAGGCTCGGACAGGGAAGCGAAAAACTGTTTTTT. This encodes CASRLGQGSEKLFF.

The CDR3 here is CASSFSRPMNTEAFF. CDR3 coding DNA: TGTGCCAGCAGTTTTTCACGACCCATGAACACTGAAGCTTTCTTT. The chain links TRBV28 to TRBJ1-1, with D hard to call. Looked up from germline, CDR1 is MDHEN and CDR2 is SYDVKM. This CDR3 region has 15 residues. V lost 3 bases, J lost 0 bases, and 11 bases lay in between.

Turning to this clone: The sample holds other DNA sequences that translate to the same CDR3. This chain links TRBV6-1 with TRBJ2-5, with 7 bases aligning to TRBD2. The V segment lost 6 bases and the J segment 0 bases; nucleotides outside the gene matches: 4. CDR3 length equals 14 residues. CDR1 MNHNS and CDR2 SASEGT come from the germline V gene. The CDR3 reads CASSELANQETQYF. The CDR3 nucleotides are TGTGCCAGCAGCGAACTAGCGAACCAAGAGACCCAGTACTTC.

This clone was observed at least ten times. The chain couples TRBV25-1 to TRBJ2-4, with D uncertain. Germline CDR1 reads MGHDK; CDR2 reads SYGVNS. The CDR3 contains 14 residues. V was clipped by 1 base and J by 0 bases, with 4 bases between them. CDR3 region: CASSESLAKNIQYF. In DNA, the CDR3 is TGTGCCAGCAGTGAATCGTTAGCCAAAAACATTCAGTACTTC.

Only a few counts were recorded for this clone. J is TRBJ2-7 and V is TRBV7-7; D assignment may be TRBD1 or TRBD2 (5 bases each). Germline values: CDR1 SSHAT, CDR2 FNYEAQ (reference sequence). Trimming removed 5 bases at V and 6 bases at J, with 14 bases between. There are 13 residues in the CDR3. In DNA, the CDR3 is TGTGCCAGCAGCGAGGGACCGGGGCGCGAGCAGTACTTC. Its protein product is CASSEGPGREQYF.

The CDR3, as DNA: TGCAGCGTTGAAGTCGGGACTAGCTTTGGCGGGGAGCTGTTTTTT. Protein product: CSVEVGTSFGGELFF. The V gene is TRBV29-1, the J gene TRBJ2-2; the match to TRBD2 covers 9 bases. CDR3 length: 15 amino acids. Germline CDR1 SQVTM, CDR2 ANQGSEA. Germline trimming cut 1 base from V and 7 bases from J; bases unmatched to any gene: 7.

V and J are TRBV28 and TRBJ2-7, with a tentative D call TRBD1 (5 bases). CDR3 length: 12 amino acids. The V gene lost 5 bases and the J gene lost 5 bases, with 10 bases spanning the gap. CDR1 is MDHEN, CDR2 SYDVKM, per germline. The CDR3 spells CASSTQGHEQYF. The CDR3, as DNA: TGTGCCAGCAGTACCCAGGGCCACGAGCAGTACTTC.